This T cell receptor (beta chain) was sequenced for a study of T cells after yellow fever vaccination. Overall study findings and caveats: Most clones from primary vaccination were detected again post-booster (approximately 97% CD4, 88% CD8).

Of note for this clonotype: Its antigen is not identified.

TCRdb reprocessed the 5' RACE reads with MiXCR, giving one entry per CDR3 protein. This repertoire shows hundreds of thousands of distinct CDR3 sequences, approximately 13% found once; its top ten account for more than 13%. This clonotype was sampled from a man aged 30 to 39 who received the YFV17D yellow fever vaccine. This specimen consisted of PBMCs, obtained on the day of the yellow fever booster vaccination.

The CDR3 loop is CASSHPRLNGYTF. In DNA form, the CDR3 reads TGTGCCAGCAGCCATCCCAGGCTTAATGGCTACACCTTC. This chain connects TRBV7-9 to TRBJ1-2, with D hard to call. Germline lookup yields CDR1 SEHNR and CDR2 FQNEAQ (reference sequence). The CDR3 totals 13 residues. Between the trimmed V and J ends, which lost 5 bases and 6 bases, there was a span of 13 bases.